A single sample is the source of the 20 T cell receptor beta chains below, sequenced in a study of sequential checkpoint blockade in melanoma. Method: immunoSEQ multiplex PCR; TCRdb's copy keeps in-frame clones and lacks some. The sample consists of 9,900 or so clones, about 26% of them appearing once. The sample's treatment: randomized to nivolumab then ipilimumab (arm A) or the reverse (arm B). The source was tumor tissue (inferred from file names), collected from a patient given nivolumab and ipilimumab in sequence. The receptors were gathered from a human donor with melanoma.

J is TRBJ1-1 and V is TRBV6-8, with TRBD1 identical over 8 bases. Germline V CDR1 and CDR2: MNHGY, SAAAGT. After removal of 10 bases from V and 8 bases from J, the junction contained 15 bases not matched to a gene. This CDR3 contains 14 residues. CDR3 sequence (DNA): TGTGCCACCAGCCAGGACAGGGCCCGCCGGGAAGCTTTCTTT. It is translated as CATSQDRARREAFF.

This clone was observed a handful of times. This sequence joins TRBV19 and TRBJ2-7; 10 bases agree with TRBD1. Germline-derived CDR1 and CDR2 are LNHDA and SQIVND (reference sequence). CDR3 length: 14 residues. With V trimmed by 3 bases and J by 4 bases, 3 bases remained unmatched. The DNA for the CDR3 is TGTGCCAGTAGTATTGGGACAGGGGCTTACGAGCAGTACTTC. Translating it yields CASSIGTGAYEQYF.

This clone has a handful of counts. The rearrangement joins TRBV29-1 to TRBJ2-6; D is ambiguous. The CDR3 contains 15 residues. The germline V gene has CDR1 SQVTM and CDR2 ANQGSEA. Trimming took 3 bases from V and 0 from J, leaving 9 bases between them. The CDR3 sequence: CSVEGISSGANVLTF. The CDR3 DNA reads TGCAGCGTTGAGGGGATTAGCTCTGGGGCCAACGTCCTGACTTTC. Full variable domain (remainder filled in from reference TRBV29-1 and TRBJ2-6): SAVISQKPSRDICQRGTSLTIQCQVDSQVTMMFWYRQQPGQSLTLIATANQGSEATYESGFVIDKFPISRPNLTFSTLTVSNMSPEDSSIYLCSVEGISSGANVLTFGAGSRLTVL.

The genes are TRBV6-8 and TRBJ2-3, with no clear D. The CDR3 is 14 amino acids. Deletions cut 6 bases from V and 3 bases from J, with 13 bases between. From germline, CDR1 is MNHGY and CDR2 SAAAGT. This chain's CDR3 is CASSFSGQTDTQYF. The CDR3 region has the DNA TGTGCCAGCAGCTTCTCCGGTCAGACAGATACGCAGTATTTT.

In this sample, this clone turned up a few times. The V call is TRBV11-3, the J call TRBJ2-7, with D unclear. Trimming stripped 5 bases from V and 0 bases from J, with 11 bases between. The germline V gene encodes CDR1 SGHNT and CDR2 YENEEA. The length of the CDR3 is 14 residues. CDR3 nucleotides: TGTGCCAGCAGCGTAAGTCAGAACTCCTACGAGCAGTACTTC. This sequence encodes CASSVSQNSYEQYF.

This chain uses TRBV30 with TRBJ1-5; unclear D gene. Germline CDR1 and CDR2: GTSNPN and SVGIG (reference sequence). The CDR3 is 14 amino acids. The ends were cut back, 0 bases at V and 4 bases at J, with 10 bases in the middle. CDR3 sequence reads: CAWSVLHGNQPQHF. The DNA for the CDR3 is TGTGCCTGGAGTGTACTGCACGGTAATCAGCCCCAGCATTTT.

This rearrangement joins TRBV28 to TRBJ2-1; 8 bases fit TRBD2. V dropped 4 bases and J dropped 3; count of bases not matched to a gene: 2. The CDR3 consists of 14 residues. Germline V gene sequence: CDR1 MDHEN, CDR2 SYDVKM. CDR3 sequence reads: CASSSGGNYNEQFF. The DNA for the CDR3 is TGTGCCAGCAGTTCGGGGGGGAACTACAATGAGCAGTTCTTC.

The table lists this clone with a few counts. The chain carries TRBV12-5 and TRBJ1-2; TRBD1 agrees at 7 bases. Germline V gives CDR1 LGHNT, CDR2 FRNRAP. This CDR3 has 11 residues. DNA of the CDR3: TGTGCCAGCGGGACAGTCGGTGGCTACACCTTC. This sequence encodes CASGTVGGYTF.

V gene TRBV6-8 combines with J gene TRBJ2-5, with 7 bases lining up with TRBD2. There are 14 residues in the CDR3. Germline CDR1 reads MNHGY; CDR2 reads SAAAGT. Trimming took 5 bases from V and 4 from J; bases not matched to a gene: 7. The CDR3 region has the DNA TGTGCCAGCAGTGGGGGGGGATCAGGAGAGACCCAGTACTTC. Translating gives CASSGGGSGETQYF.

This clone was detected only a few times. The J gene is TRBJ1-1, the V gene TRBV11-3; 7 nucleotides agree with TRBD1. Unmatched junction bases numbered 4, after V lost 5 bases and J lost 1 base. The CDR3 is 14 residues long. CDR1 and CDR2 (germline): SGHNT, YENEEA. CDR3 bases: TGTGCCAGCAGCCGCAGGACAGGGAACACTGAAGCTTTCTTT. Its translation is CASSRRTGNTEAFF.

A few counts support this clone. The gene calls are TRBV2 and TRBJ1-6; the D gene is possibly TRBD1 (6 bases). The CDR3 runs 13 residues. Germline lookup yields CDR1 SNHLY and CDR2 FYNNEI. V lost 3 bases and J 10 bases, leaving 10 bases between the germline ends. The CDR3 loop reads CASSDAGDSPLHF. The DNA of the CDR3 is TGTGCCAGCAGTGACGCAGGGGACTCACCCCTCCACTTT.

This clone was detected a few times. This chain joins TRBV11-3 and TRBJ1-1; 8 positions match TRBD1. The ends lost 6 bases at V and 1 base at J; junction bases unmatched: 7. The germline gives CDR1 SGHNT, CDR2 YENEEA. The CDR3 has 15 amino acids. The CDR3, as DNA: TGTGCCAGCAGTCTCGGACAGGGCGGGAACACTGAAGCTTTCTTT. The encoded protein is CASSLGQGGNTEAFF.

V gene TRBV11-3 combines with J gene TRBJ2-3; 10 positions agree with TRBD1. The CDR3 totals 16 residues. Germline V CDR1 and CDR2: SGHNT, YENEEA. With V trimmed by 1 base and J by 4 bases, 5 bases remained unmatched. The CDR3 DNA follows: TGTGCCAGCAGCTTAGGAGGGACAGGGGCGGCAGATACGCAGTATTTT. Translating gives CASSLGGTGAADTQYF.

This clone appeared a few times. The chain has TRBV9 and TRBJ1-4, with D hard to call. There are 14 residues in the CDR3. V lost 4 bases, J lost 4 bases, and 11 bases lay in between. Germline loops: CDR1 SGDLS, CDR2 YYNGEE. The CDR3 sequence is CASSLAGFNEKLFF. CDR3 nucleotide sequence: TGTGCCAGCAGCTTAGCCGGTTTTAATGAAAAACTGTTTTTT.

There are a few counts of this clone. The chain carries TRBV4-1 and TRBJ1-1; D gene unclear. Trimming took 1 base from V and 6 from J, leaving 12 bases between them. The CDR3 loop spans 14 amino acids. Per germline, CDR1 MGHRA and CDR2 YSYEKL. The CDR3 DNA is TGCGCCAGCAGCCAAGTTGGCAGCTCGGCTGAAGCTTTCTTT. It translates to CASSQVGSSAEAFF.

The V and J genes are TRBV6-8 and TRBJ2-7, with a weak D call TRBD1 (6 bases). Germline V lookup: CDR1 MNHGY, CDR2 SAAAGT. V lost 6 bases to trimming and J lost 1 base, with 10 bases between them. The CDR3 length is 13 residues. CDR3: CASRRTESYEQYF. The CDR3 nucleotides are TGTGCCAGCAGACGGACAGAGTCCTACGAGCAGTACTTC.

The chain couples TRBV9 to TRBJ2-3, with TRBD1 identical over 9 bases. CDR3 length: 14 residues. J lost 1 base, V lost 5 bases, and 2 bases had no gene match. Germline V gives CDR1 SGDLS, CDR2 YYNGEE. The CDR3 region has the DNA TGTGCCAGCAGGGGACAGGGAGGCACAGATACGCAGTATTTT. Its protein is CASRGQGGTDTQYF.

The chain recombines TRBV9 with TRBJ2-7, with D uncertain. Trimming cost V 2 bases and J 3 bases, with 9 bases left between them. Germline CDR1 is SGDLS and CDR2 is YYNGEE. The CDR3 covers 13 residues. The CDR3 here is CASSVSDHYEQYF. DNA of the CDR3: TGTGCCAGCAGCGTCTCGGACCACTACGAGCAGTACTTC.

In its sample, this clone was seen a few times. CDR3 sequence reads: CASRRTGSSNEKLFF. In DNA, the CDR3 is TGTGCCAGCAGGCGGACAGGGTCATCTAATGAAAAACTGTTTTTT. J is TRBJ1-4 and V is TRBV11-3, with 8 bases aligning to TRBD1. The CDR3 covers 15 residues. V lost 6 bases to trimming and J lost 3 bases; unmatched junction nucleotides: 6. Per germline, CDR1 SGHNT and CDR2 YENEEA.

The chain joins TRBV18 to TRBJ2-1; TRBD1 matches at 10 bases. In germline, CDR1 is KGHSH, CDR2 LQKENI. The CDR3 consists of 16 residues. The V gene end was trimmed by 4 bases and the J gene end by 7 bases; junction bases not matched to a gene: 10. CDR3 bases: TGTGCCAGCTCACAAAACACGGGACAGGGGTTAAATGAGCAGTTCTTC. It yields the protein CASSQNTGQGLNEQFF. Full variable domain (missing parts from reference TRBV18 and TRBJ2-1): NAGVMQNPRHLVRRRGQEARLRCSPMKGHSHVYWYRQLPEEGLKFMVYLQKENIIDESGMPKERFSAEFPKEGPSILRIQQVVRGDSAAYFCASSQNTGQGLNEQFFGPGTRLTVL.